This TCR beta chain was sequenced for a study of cytomegalovirus exposure and HLA in healthy donors. On this clone itself: Its antigen is unknown.

The validation cohort, a group of some 120 subjects, included the donors and was separate from the approximately 650-subject first cohort. Clones were sequenced by immunoSEQ multiplex PCR, and TCRdb holds only the in-frame ones, with some missing. The sample contains about 310,000 clones, 88% of which appear only once. V was pared by 3 bases and J by 5 bases, with 14 bases between. CDR3 length: 15 residues. Germline-derived CDR1 and CDR2 are SGHKS and YYEKEE (reference sequence). Study findings and constraints: The majority of TCR sequences were rare, yet some public TCRs appeared in many donors. Cytomegalovirus association was listed for around 180 TCR beta chains.

The chain has TRBV5-5 and TRBJ1-4; possible D gene TRBD1, 6 bases. The receptor was derived from a young man in good health and CMV-seronegative. The specimen was PBMCs. The CDR3 is CASSSPGQGNEKLFF. CDR3 nucleotides: TGTGCCAGCAGCTCGCCGGGACAAGGCAATGAAAAACTGTTTTTT.